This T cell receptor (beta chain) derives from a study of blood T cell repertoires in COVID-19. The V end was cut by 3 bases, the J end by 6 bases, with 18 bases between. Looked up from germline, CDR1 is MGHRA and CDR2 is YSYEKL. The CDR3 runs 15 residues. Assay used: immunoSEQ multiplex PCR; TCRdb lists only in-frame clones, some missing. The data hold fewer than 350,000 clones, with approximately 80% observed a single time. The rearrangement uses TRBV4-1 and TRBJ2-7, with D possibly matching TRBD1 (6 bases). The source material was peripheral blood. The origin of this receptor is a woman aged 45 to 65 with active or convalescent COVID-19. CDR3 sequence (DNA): TGCGCCAGCAGCCACCGCTCAGGGGTATCGAGCGAGCAGTACTTC. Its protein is CASSHRSGVSSEQYF.